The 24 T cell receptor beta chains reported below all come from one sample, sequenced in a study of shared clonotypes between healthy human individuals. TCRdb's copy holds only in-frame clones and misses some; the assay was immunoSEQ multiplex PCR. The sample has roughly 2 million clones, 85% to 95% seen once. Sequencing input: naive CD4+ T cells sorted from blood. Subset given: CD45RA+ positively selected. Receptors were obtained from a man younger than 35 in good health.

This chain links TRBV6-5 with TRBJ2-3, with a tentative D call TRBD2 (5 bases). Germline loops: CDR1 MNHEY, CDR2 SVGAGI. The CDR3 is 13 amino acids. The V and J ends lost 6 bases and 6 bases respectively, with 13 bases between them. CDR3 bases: TGTGCCAGCAGGGACTTAGGAAGGGATACGCAGTATTTT. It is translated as CASRDLGRDTQYF.

CDR3 in amino acids: CASSQDGPNSPLHF. The CDR3 DNA sequence: TGTGCCAGCAGCCAAGACGGTCCGAATTCACCCCTCCACTTT. The rearrangement joins TRBV14 to TRBJ1-6; D unclear. Trimming took off 0 bases at V and 7 bases at J, with 7 bases between the two ends. The CDR3 is 14 residues long. Germline CDR1 is SGHDN and CDR2 is FVKESK.

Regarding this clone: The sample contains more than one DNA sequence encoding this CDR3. CDR3 sequence (DNA): TGTGCCAGCAGCCGACAGGGGAGCTACGAGCAGTACTTC. The encoded protein is CASSRQGSYEQYF. The chain carries TRBV6-5 and TRBJ2-7; TRBD1 matches 8 bases. CDR3 length: 13 residues. V lost 6 bases to trimming and J lost 3 bases; unmatched junction nucleotides: 4. Per germline, CDR1 MNHEY and CDR2 SVGAGI.

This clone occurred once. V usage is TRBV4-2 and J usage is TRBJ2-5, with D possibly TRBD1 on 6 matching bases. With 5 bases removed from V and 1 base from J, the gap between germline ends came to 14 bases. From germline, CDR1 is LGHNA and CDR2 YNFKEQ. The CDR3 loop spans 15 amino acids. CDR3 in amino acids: CASSKKVGAQETQYF. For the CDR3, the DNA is TGTGCCAGCAGCAAAAAGGTGGGGGCCCAAGAGACCCAGTACTTC.

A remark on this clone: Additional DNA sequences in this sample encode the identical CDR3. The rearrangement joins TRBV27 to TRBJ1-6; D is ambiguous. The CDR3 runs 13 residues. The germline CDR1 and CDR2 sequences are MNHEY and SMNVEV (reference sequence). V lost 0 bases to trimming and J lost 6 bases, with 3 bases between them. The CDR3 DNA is TGTGCCAGCAGTTTATCGGGTAATTCACCCCTCCACTTT. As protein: CASSLSGNSPLHF.

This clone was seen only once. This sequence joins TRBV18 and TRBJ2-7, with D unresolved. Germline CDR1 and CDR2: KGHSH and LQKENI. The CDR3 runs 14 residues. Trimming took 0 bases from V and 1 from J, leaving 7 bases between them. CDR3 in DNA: TGTGCCAGCTCACCACCTCAGATATCCTACGAGCAGTACTTC. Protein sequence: CASSPPQISYEQYF.

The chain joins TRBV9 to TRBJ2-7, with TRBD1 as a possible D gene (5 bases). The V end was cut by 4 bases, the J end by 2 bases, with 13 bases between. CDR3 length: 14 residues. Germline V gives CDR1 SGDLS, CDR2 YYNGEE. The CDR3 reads CASSPRVSTYEQYF. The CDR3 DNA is TGTGCCAGCAGCCCCAGGGTATCTACCTACGAGCAGTACTTC.

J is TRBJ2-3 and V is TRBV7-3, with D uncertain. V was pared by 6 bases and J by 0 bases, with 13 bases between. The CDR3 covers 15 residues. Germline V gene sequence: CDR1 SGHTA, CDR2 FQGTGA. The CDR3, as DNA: TGTGCCAGCAGTTCGATGAGTGGTAGCACAGATACGCAGTATTTT. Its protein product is CASSSMSGSTDTQYF.

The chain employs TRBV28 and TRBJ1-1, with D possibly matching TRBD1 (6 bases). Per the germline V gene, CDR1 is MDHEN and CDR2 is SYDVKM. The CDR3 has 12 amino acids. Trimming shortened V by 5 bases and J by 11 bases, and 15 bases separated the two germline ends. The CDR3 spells CASSTTGKDAFF. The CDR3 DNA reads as TGTGCCAGCAGTACAACAGGGAAGGATGCTTTCTTT.

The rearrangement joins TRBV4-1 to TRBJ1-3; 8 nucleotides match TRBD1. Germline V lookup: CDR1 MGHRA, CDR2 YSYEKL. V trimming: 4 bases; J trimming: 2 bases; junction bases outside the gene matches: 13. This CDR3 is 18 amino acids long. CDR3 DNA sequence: TGCGCCAGCAGCCGAGAAATATACACAGGGGGTGCTGGAAACACCATATATTTT. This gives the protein CASSREIYTGGAGNTIYF.

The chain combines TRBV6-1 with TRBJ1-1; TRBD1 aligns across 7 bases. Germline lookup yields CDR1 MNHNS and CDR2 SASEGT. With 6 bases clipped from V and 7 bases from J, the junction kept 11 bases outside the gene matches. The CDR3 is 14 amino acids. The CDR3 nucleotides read TGTGCCAGCAGGGAACAGGGGACGGGGGTTGAAGCTTTCTTT. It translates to CASREQGTGVEAFF.

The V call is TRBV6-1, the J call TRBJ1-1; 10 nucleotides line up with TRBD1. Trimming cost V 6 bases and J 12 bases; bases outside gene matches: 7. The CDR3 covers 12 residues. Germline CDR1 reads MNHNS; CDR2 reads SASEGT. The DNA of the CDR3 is TGTGCCAGCAGGGCGGGACAGGGGTTACCTTTCTTT. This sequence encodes CASRAGQGLPFF.

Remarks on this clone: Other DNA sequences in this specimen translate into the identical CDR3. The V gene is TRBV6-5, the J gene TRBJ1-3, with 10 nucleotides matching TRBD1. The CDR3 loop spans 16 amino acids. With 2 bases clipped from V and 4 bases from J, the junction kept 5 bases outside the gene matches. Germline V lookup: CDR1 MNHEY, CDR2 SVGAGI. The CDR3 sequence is CASSYSGTGAGNTIYF. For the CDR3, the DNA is TGTGCCAGCAGTTACAGCGGGACAGGGGCAGGAAACACCATATATTTT.

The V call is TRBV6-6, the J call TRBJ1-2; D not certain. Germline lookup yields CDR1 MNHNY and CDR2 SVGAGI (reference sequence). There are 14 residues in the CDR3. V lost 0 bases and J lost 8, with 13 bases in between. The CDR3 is CASSYSRTLEGYTF. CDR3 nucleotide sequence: TGTGCCAGCAGTTACTCGAGGACCCTGGAGGGCTACACCTTC.

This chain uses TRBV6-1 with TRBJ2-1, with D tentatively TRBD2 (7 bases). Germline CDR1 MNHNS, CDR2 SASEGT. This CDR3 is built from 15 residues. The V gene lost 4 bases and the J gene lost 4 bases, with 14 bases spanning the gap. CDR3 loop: CASSGRGGVYNEQFF. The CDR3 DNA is TGTGCCAGCAGTGGCCGAGGGGGGGTTTACAATGAGCAGTTCTTC.

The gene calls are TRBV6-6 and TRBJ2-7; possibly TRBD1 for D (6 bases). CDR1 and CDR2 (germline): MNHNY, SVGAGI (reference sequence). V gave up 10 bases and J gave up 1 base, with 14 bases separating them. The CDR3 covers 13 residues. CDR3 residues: CATRQAISYEQYF. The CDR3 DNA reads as TGTGCCACGCGACAGGCCATATCCTACGAGCAGTACTTC.

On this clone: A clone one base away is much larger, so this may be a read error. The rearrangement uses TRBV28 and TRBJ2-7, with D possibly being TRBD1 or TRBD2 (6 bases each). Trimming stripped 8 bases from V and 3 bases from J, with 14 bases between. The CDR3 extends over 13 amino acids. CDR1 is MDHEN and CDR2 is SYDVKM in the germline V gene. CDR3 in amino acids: CASGKGGSYEQYF. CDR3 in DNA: TGTGCCAGCGGTAAAGGGGGGAGCTACGAGCAGTACTTC.

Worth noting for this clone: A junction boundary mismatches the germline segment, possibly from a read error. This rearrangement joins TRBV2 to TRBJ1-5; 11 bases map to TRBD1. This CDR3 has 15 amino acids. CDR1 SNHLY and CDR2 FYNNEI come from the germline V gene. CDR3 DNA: TGTGCCAGCAGCGAAGGGGGACAGGGGGAGAGGCCCCAGCATTTT. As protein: CASSEGGQGERPQHF. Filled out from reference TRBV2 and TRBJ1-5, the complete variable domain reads EPEVTQTPSHQVTQMGQEVILRCVPISNHLYFYWYRQILGQKVEFLVSFYNNEISEKSEIFDDQFSVERPDGSNFTLKIRSTKLEDSAMYFCASSEGGQGERPQHFGDGTRLSIL.

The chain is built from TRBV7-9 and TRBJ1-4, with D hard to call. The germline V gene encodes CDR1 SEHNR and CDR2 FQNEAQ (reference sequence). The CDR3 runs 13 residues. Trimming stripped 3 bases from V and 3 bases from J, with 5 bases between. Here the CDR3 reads CASSLQANEKLFF. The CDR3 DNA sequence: TGTGCCAGCAGCTTGCAAGCTAATGAAAAACTGTTTTTT.

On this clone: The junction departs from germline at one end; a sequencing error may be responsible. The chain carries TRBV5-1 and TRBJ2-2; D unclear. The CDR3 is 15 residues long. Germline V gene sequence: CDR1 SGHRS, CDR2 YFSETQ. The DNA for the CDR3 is TGCGCCAGCAGCTTGGAGGGATTGAACGCCGGGGAGCTGTTTTTT. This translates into CASSLEGLNAGELFF.

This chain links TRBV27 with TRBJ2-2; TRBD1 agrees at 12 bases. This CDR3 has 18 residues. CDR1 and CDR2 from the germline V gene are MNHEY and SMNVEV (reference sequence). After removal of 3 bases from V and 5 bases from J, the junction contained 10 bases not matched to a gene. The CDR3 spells CASSFQGQGASVTGELFF. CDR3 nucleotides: TGTGCCAGCAGTTTTCAGGGACAGGGGGCATCGGTAACCGGGGAGCTGTTTTTT.

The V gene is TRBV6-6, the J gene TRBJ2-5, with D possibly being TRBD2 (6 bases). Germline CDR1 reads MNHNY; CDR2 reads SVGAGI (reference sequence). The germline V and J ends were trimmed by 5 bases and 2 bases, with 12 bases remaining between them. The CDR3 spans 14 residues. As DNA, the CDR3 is TGTGCCAGCAGTAATTTCCGGGGGCAAGAGACCCAGTACTTC. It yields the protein CASSNFRGQETQYF.

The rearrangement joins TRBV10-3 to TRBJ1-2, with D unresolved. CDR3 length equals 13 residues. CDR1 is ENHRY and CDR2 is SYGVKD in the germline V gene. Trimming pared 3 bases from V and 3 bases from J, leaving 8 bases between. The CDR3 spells CAISDARDYGYTF. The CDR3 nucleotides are TGTGCCATCAGTGACGCCCGTGACTATGGCTACACCTTC.

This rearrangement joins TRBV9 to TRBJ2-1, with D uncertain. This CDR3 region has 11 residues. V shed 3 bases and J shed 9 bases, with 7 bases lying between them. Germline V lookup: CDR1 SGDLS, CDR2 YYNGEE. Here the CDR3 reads CASSAQSEQFF. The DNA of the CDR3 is TGTGCCAGCAGCGCCCAGAGTGAGCAGTTCTTC.